This T cell receptor beta chain emerged from a study of regulatory T cells in long-lasting Graves disease. Time point of the sample: newly diagnosed GD, antithyroid drugs for less than 3 months. Extracted PBMC RNA gave rise to the TCR library. This clonotype was seen many times. Assembly of TCR beta libraries relied on iRepertoire HTBI primers together with Arm-PCR of CDR3 regions. Via MiXCR, TCRdb re-called the multiplex PCR reads, giving one row per CDR3 protein. The sample lists hundreds of thousands of distinct CDR3 sequences, less than 20% occurring once. The CDR3 length is 14 residues. CDR1 KGHDR and CDR2 SFDVKD come from the germline V gene. The sample was also reused in another study, on T cells in Graves' hyperthyroidism and ophthalmopathy.

This specimen was peripheral blood mononuclear cells (PBMCs), taken at new diagnosis, from a patient treated with antithyroid drugs. V is TRBV24-1 and J is TRBJ2-1; possible D gene TRBD2, 6 bases. Judging by the DNA end, TRBJ2-5 fits better; the J call may be wrong. The source is a woman aged 30 to 39 with Graves disease. This CDR3 is CATSATGLQETQYF. The CDR3 DNA reads TGTGCCACCAGTGCCACGGGACTTCAAGAGACCCAGTACTTC.